The clone carrying this T cell receptor beta chain is labeled medium-sized (0.01 to 0.1%). What it binds is not known. In germline, CDR1 is DFQATT, CDR2 SNEGSKA (reference sequence). The CDR3 has 12 residues. This entry comes from a study of vaccination and CD4 T cells after COVID-19. Study as a whole: The study collected post-vaccine samples a median around 73 days after dose two, with a range of 14 to 241. Control cultures received a CEFX pool, an HIV-1 Nef pool, or no peptide.

Sequencing of the DNA from cultured CD4+ T cells was carried out with the Oncomine TCR Beta short-read assay. The authors extracted genomic DNA from cultured CD4+ T cells. TCRdb itself ran the PCR reads through MiXCR, one entry per CDR3 protein. The sample consists of around 6,100 distinct CDR3 sequences, approximately 35% of them appearing once. Documented treatment: approximately 9-day PBMC culture with coronavirus spike peptide pools or control peptides (ViraFEST assay). The collection of CD4+ T cells from the unexposed donor took place before the COVID-19 pandemic (2011-2018). The sequenced sample consisted of CD4+ T cells from blood, cultured in vitro. The TCR comes from a human donor in good health. V is TRBV20-1 and J is TRBJ1-5; possible D gene TRBD1, 5 bases. CDR3: CSLGVGNQPQHF. The CDR3 coding sequence is TGCAGCCTGGGGGTTGGCAATCAGCCCCAGCATTTT.